The 16 T cell receptor beta chains listed next were all sequenced from one sample in a study of OX40 agonist ivuxolimab in advanced cancers. Sequenced by immunoSEQ multiplex PCR; TCRdb stores in-frame clones only, minus some. The sample gives around 99,000 clones, around 91% of which show up once; around 0.15% is in the top ten. The sample consisted of CD4+ or CD8+ T cells sorted from blood, taken in a trial of the OX40 agonist ivuxolimab. The receptors were sampled from an adult with an advanced solid tumor such as melanoma, head and neck, liver or kidney cancer.

The chain carries TRBV11-2 and TRBJ1-2; 8 nucleotides match TRBD1. V lost 4 bases to trimming and J lost 6 bases; unmatched junction nucleotides: 13. The CDR3 spans 16 residues. Germline V gene sequence: CDR1 SGHAT, CDR2 FQNNGV. This CDR3 is CASSSPRTGLSHGYTF. The CDR3 region has the DNA TGTGCCAGCAGCTCCCCCCGGACAGGGCTTTCTCATGGCTACACCTTC.

This chain connects TRBV4-2 to TRBJ1-2; possibly TRBD1 for D (5 bases). The CDR3 loop spans 13 amino acids. Trimming shortened V by 7 bases and J by 14 bases, and 23 bases separated the two germline ends. In germline, CDR1 is LGHNA, CDR2 YNFKEQ. CDR3 region: CASTPGQEFGVTF. CDR3 DNA sequence: TGTGCCAGCACCCCAGGGCAGGAGTTTGGTGTAACCTTC.

This clone came up a few times. The V call is TRBV7-9, the J call TRBJ2-7; D is ambiguous. The V gene lost 5 bases and the J gene lost 2 bases, with 7 bases spanning the gap. The CDR3 covers 12 residues. Germline V lookup: CDR1 SEHNR, CDR2 FQNEAQ (reference sequence). The CDR3 here is CASSLTTYEQYF. CDR3 nucleotides: TGTGCCAGCAGCCTAACCACCTACGAGCAGTACTTC.

This sequence joins TRBV5-1 and TRBJ2-2; a possible D gene is TRBD2 (6 bases). The CDR3 length is 18 residues. Trimming cost V 4 bases and J 0 bases, with 19 bases left between them. Germline CDR1 SGHRS, CDR2 YFSETQ. CDR3 loop: CASSHRTSSETNTGELFF. The CDR3 DNA reads TGCGCCAGCAGCCACAGGACCTCTAGCGAGACGAACACCGGGGAGCTGTTTTTT.

The V and J genes are TRBV28 and TRBJ1-5, with D possibly TRBD1 on 5 matching bases. Germline V lookup: CDR1 MDHEN, CDR2 SYDVKM. The CDR3 totals 15 residues. Trimming cost V 5 bases and J 4 bases, with 15 bases left between them. CDR3 amino acids: CASSPSGSGNQPQHF. CDR3 DNA sequence: TGTGCCAGCAGTCCCTCAGGGTCGGGGAATCAGCCCCAGCATTTT.

In nucleotides, the CDR3 is TGTGCCAGCAGCTTCCTCGGCGGGGTCCAAGAGACCCAGTACTTC. It encodes CASSFLGGVQETQYF. The genes are TRBV5-5 and TRBJ2-5; D is perhaps TRBD2 (6 bases). The CDR3 has 15 residues. Per germline, CDR1 SGHKS and CDR2 YYEKEE (reference sequence). The V gene lost 2 bases and the J gene lost 1 base, with 12 bases spanning the gap.

This clone is a singleton in its sample. The V and J genes are TRBV6-6 and TRBJ1-1, with D possibly being TRBD1 (5 bases). CDR1 MNHNY and CDR2 SVGAGI come from the germline V gene (reference sequence). The CDR3 contains 12 residues. Trimming shortened V by 7 bases and J by 5 bases, and 11 bases separated the two germline ends. This CDR3 is CASTGGGTEAFF. The CDR3 nucleotides are TGTGCCAGCACCGGGGGAGGAACTGAAGCTTTCTTT.

The V gene is TRBV27, the J gene TRBJ2-7; D is uncertain. The CDR3 covers 11 residues. V was pared by 6 bases and J by 5 bases, with 8 bases between. CDR1 MNHEY and CDR2 SMNVEV come from the germline V gene (reference sequence). CDR3 coding DNA: TGTGCCAGCAGCTCCCGTAACGAGCAGTACTTC. Protein: CASSSRNEQYF.

The chain carries TRBV7-9 and TRBJ1-4; perhaps TRBD1 as D (5 bases). The CDR3 runs 15 residues. Germline V gene lookup returns CDR1 SEHNR and CDR2 FQNEAQ (reference sequence). Deletions cut 6 bases from V and 0 bases from J, with 11 bases between. CDR3 sequence reads: CASRETGATNEKLFF. The CDR3 DNA reads as TGTGCCAGCAGAGAAACAGGAGCAACTAATGAAAAACTGTTTTTT.

The V gene is TRBV2, the J gene TRBJ2-5, with unresolved D. In germline, CDR1 is SNHLY, CDR2 FYNNEI. This CDR3 spans 13 amino acids. Deletions cut 6 bases from V and 5 bases from J, with 13 bases between. The CDR3 DNA reads TGTGCCAGCAGGCGACGGCCATCGGAGACCCAGTACTTC. Translated: CASRRRPSETQYF.

V usage is TRBV9 and J usage is TRBJ2-3; a possible D gene is TRBD2 (6 bases). The germline CDR1 and CDR2 sequences are SGDLS and YYNGEE. The CDR3 runs 16 residues. V lost 4 bases and J 4 bases, leaving 19 bases between the germline ends. Written as DNA, the CDR3 is TGTGCCAGCAGCCCCGTCGGGGGAGTGGTGCCAGATACGCAGTATTTT. Protein sequence: CASSPVGGVVPDTQYF.

This chain uses TRBV27 with TRBJ1-1; TRBD1 is a possible D gene (5 bases). Trimming removed 3 bases from V and 5 bases from J, with 13 bases in between. Per germline, CDR1 MNHEY and CDR2 SMNVEV (reference sequence). CDR3 length: 14 amino acids. The CDR3 region has the DNA TGTGCCAGCAGTTTTGTCGCAGGGCGTACTGAAGCTTTCTTT. This gives the protein CASSFVAGRTEAFF.

This chain links TRBV18 with TRBJ2-6; D is unresolved. V was clipped by 3 bases and J by 3 bases, with 12 bases between them. The CDR3 consists of 16 residues. CDR1 and CDR2 from the germline V gene are KGHSH and LQKENI. In DNA form, the CDR3 reads TGTGCCAGCTCACCTCTCGTGGGGAATGGGGCCAACGTCCTGACTTTC. The encoded protein is CASSPLVGNGANVLTF.

The J gene is TRBJ2-7, the V gene TRBV6-5; the D is unclear. CDR3 length: 13 amino acids. CDR1 is MNHEY and CDR2 is SVGAGI in the germline V gene. Trimming left V 5 bases short and J 0 bases short, with 8 bases between. The CDR3 sequence is CASSKGFSYEQYF. The CDR3, as DNA: TGTGCCAGCAGTAAGGGCTTCTCCTACGAGCAGTACTTC.

The V and J genes are TRBV5-1 and TRBJ2-5, with 8 bases fitting TRBD2. CDR3 size: 14 residues. Germline-derived CDR1 and CDR2 are SGHRS and YFSETQ. Losses at the gene ends were 4 bases for V and 3 bases for J; bases not matched to a gene: 5. For the CDR3, the DNA is TGCGCCAGCAGCCCGGGGGGGACTAAAGAGACCCAGTACTTC. It is translated as CASSPGGTKETQYF.

The J gene is TRBJ1-2, the V gene TRBV11-2; D might be TRBD1 (6 bases). The CDR3 totals 15 residues. The germline V gene has CDR1 SGHAT and CDR2 FQNNGV. Trimming shortened V by 5 bases and J by 5 bases, and 18 bases separated the two germline ends. Here the CDR3 DNA reads TGTGCCAGCAGCCCCAACGACAGGAGATTATATGGCTACACCTTC. Residues: CASSPNDRRLYGYTF.